Listed below are T cell receptor beta chains from one sample, sequenced in a study of long-term antiretroviral therapy in people with HIV. Here immunoSEQ multiplex PCR was the method, and the copy in TCRdb shows in-frame clones only, minus some. The data hold tens of thousands of clones, with 97% observed a single time. The sequences come from unsorted PBMCs, collected 6.9 years after starting antiretroviral therapy. These receptors all stem from a man aged 30-40 years with HIV. Both conserved end residues are part of each CDR3. A D gene is named only where the DNA matches it firmly. Where a row states a size, it is once, few, many or the class of an expanded clone; other rows omit it.

d_call j_call v_call cdr3_length clone_size cdr3_aa cdr3_nt
NA TRBJ2-3 TRBV7-2 12 NA CASSLGRDTQYF TGTGCCAGCAGCTTAGGCCGTGATACGCAGTATTTT
NA TRBJ2-2 TRBV7-2 15 NA CASSLASSNTGELFF TGTGCCAGCAGCTTAGCCTCCTCAAACACCGGGGAGCTGTTTTTT
NA TRBJ1-1 TRBV30 11 NA CAREEGTEAFF TGTGCCCGAGAGGAGGGCACTGAAGCTTTCTTT
TRBD2 TRBJ2-2 TRBV11-3 16 NA CASSLELAGRTGELFF TGTGCCAGCAGCTTAGAGCTAGCGGGTAGGACCGGGGAGCTGTTTTTT
TRBD1 TRBJ2-7 TRBV14 16 NA CASSQESGRGRYEQYF TGTGCCAGCAGCCAAGAATCAGGCAGGGGGCGGTACGAGCAGTACTTC
TRBD2 TRBJ2-3 TRBV11-2 16 once CASSLGGLAGTDTQYF TGTGCCAGCAGCTTAGGGGGCCTAGCGGGCACAGATACGCAGTATTTT
TRBD2 TRBJ2-5 TRBV29-1 16 NA CSVDDRSGGSGETQYF TGCAGCGTTGATGACCGATCGGGGGGAAGTGGAGAGACCCAGTACTTC
NA TRBJ2-1 TRBV9 14 once CASSLYPDSSREFF TGTGCCAGCAGCTTATACCCAGACTCCTCTAGGGAGTTCTTC
TRBD1 TRBJ2-7 TRBV4-1 16 once CASSQGTARDSYEQYF TGCGCCAGCAGCCAAGGAACCGCCCGGGACAGCTACGAGCAGTACTTC
NA TRBJ1-6 TRBV18 16 NA CASSPMDSPGGSPLHF TGTGCCAGCTCACCTATGGACAGTCCGGGCGGTTCACCCCTCCACTTT
NA TRBJ2-4 TRBV5-4 14 NA CASSLDLAKNIQYF TGTGCCAGCAGCCTTGACCTAGCCAAAAACATTCAGTACTTC
NA TRBJ2-5 TRBV2 15 NA CASSDLRDNQETQYF TGTGCCAGCAGTGACCTCCGGGACAACCAAGAGACCCAGTACTTC
NA TRBJ2-2 TRBV5-1 17 NA CASSLGQGFSNTGELFF TGCGCCAGCAGCTTGGGGCAGGGCTTCTCGAACACCGGGGAGCTGTTTTTT
TRBD1 TRBJ2-3 TRBV29-1 14 NA CSVGGTGYTDTQYF TGCAGCGTTGGGGGGACAGGGTACACAGATACGCAGTATTTT
TRBD1 TRBJ1-1 TRBV5-1 14 NA CASSLVRGLTEAFF TGCGCCAGCAGCTTGGTCAGGGGGCTCACTGAAGCTTTCTTT
NA TRBJ2-7 TRBV6-5 11 NA CASTNQYEQYF TGTGCCAGCACCAACCAGTACGAGCAGTACTTC
NA TRBJ1-3 TRBV7-2 15 NA CASSLHETPGNTIYF TGTGCCAGCAGCTTACACGAGACCCCGGGAAACACCATATATTTT
TRBD1 TRBJ2-1 TRBV5-1 15 NA CASSLLTGGAGEQFF TGCGCCAGCAGCTTGTTGACAGGGGGCGCTGGTGAGCAGTTCTTC
NA TRBJ2-7 TRBV11-2 14 NA CASTINPGSYEQYF TGTGCCAGCACTATAAACCCGGGGAGCTACGAGCAGTACTTC
NA TRBJ2-2 TRBV7-8 15 NA CASMGEAQGTGELFF TGTGCCAGCATGGGTGAAGCCCAAGGCACCGGGGAGCTGTTTTTT
NA TRBJ2-1 TRBV4-2 14 once CASSPSTDLAEQFF TGTGCCAGCAGCCCAAGCACTGACCTTGCTGAGCAGTTCTTC
NA TRBJ1-2 TRBV18 15 NA CASSLRASQGYGYTF TGTGCCAGCTCACTTCGAGCTTCCCAAGGGTATGGCTACACCTTC
NA TRBJ2-5 TRBV5-1 14 NA CATADPGRGETQYF TGCGCCACCGCGGACCCGGGGCGCGGAGAGACCCAGTACTTC
NA TRBJ2-7 TRBV4-2 15 NA CASSFGGPEPVEQYF TGTGCCAGCAGCTTCGGAGGACCTGAACCGGTCGAGCAGTACTTC
NA TRBJ1-4 TRBV4-1 15 NA CASSQEQRLGGELFF TGCGCCAGCAGCCAAGAACAGAGGTTAGGGGGGGAACTGTTTTTT
NA TRBJ2-7 TRBV7-8 14 NA CASSLRPTSYEQYF TGTGCCAGCAGCTTACGTCCAACCTCCTACGAGCAGTACTTC
NA TRBJ2-7 TRBV7-8 15 NA CASSLGWIGPYEQYF TGTGCCAGCAGCTTAGGTTGGATCGGCCCCTACGAGCAGTACTTC
NA TRBJ1-1 TRBV6-1 15 NA CASSEWGGENTEAFF TGTGCCAGCAGTGAGTGGGGGGGAGAGAACACTGAAGCTTTCTTT
TRBD1 TRBJ2-3 TRBV5-3 16 once CARSSPGTECAGTQYF TGTGCCAGAAGCTCTCCAGGGACAGAGTGTGCAGGTACGCAGTATTTT
TRBD1 TRBJ1-4 TRBV2 13 NA CASSGEGQGKLFF TGTGCCAGCAGTGGAGAAGGACAGGGAAAACTGTTTTTT
NA TRBJ1-5 TRBV19 13 NA CASGTYSNQPQHF TGTGCCAGCGGGACGTATAGCAATCAGCCCCAGCATTTT
NA TRBJ1-1 TRBV6-5 15 NA CASSHLNVMNTEAFF TGTGCCAGCAGCCATCTGAACGTCATGAACACTGAAGCTTTCTTT
NA TRBJ2-7 TRBV10-3 12 NA CAISGQDYEQYF TGTGCCATCTCTGGGCAGGACTACGAGCAGTACTTC
TRBD1 TRBJ2-2 TRBV6-1 14 NA CASGGKQGTGELFF TGTGCCAGCGGAGGAAAACAGGGGACCGGGGAGCTGTTTTTT
NA TRBJ1-1 TRBV30 13 once CAWSVRGDTEAFF TGTGCCTGGAGTGTACGGGGGGACACTGAAGCTTTCTTT
NA TRBJ2-1 TRBV4-3 16 NA CASSQDWGGVDNEQFF TGCGCCAGCAGCCAAGACTGGGGGGGCGTCGACAATGAGCAGTTCTTC
NA TRBJ2-7 TRBV30 11 NA CAWTEGYEQYF TGTGCCTGGACCGAGGGGTACGAGCAGTACTTC
TRBD2 TRBJ2-1 TRBV2 14 NA CASHIKRELNEQFF TGTGCCAGCCACATTAAGCGGGAGTTGAATGAGCAGTTCTTC
NA TRBJ1-4 TRBV15 16 NA CATSRAISGVNEKLFF TGTGCCACCAGCAGAGCTATTTCGGGGGTAAATGAAAAACTGTTTTTT
NA TRBJ2-1 TRBV29-1 14 NA CSVEGVLNYNEQFF TGCAGCGTTGAAGGGGTACTAAACTACAATGAGCAGTTCTTC
TRBD1 TRBJ2-7 TRBV13 15 NA CASSQAGQGTYEQYF TGTGCCAGCAGTCAAGCGGGACAGGGCACCTACGAGCAGTACTTC
NA TRBJ2-7 TRBV7-2 14 once CASSLLADDREQYF TGTGCCAGCAGCTTACTGGCAGATGATCGCGAGCAGTACTTC
TRBD1 TRBJ2-5 TRBV9 15 NA CASSARDRGQETQYF TGTGCCAGCAGCGCTAGGGACAGGGGCCAAGAGACCCAGTACTTC
TRBD2 TRBJ2-1 TRBV6-5 14 NA CASSSTSGRVEQFF TGTGCCAGCAGTTCCACTAGCGGGAGGGTCGAGCAGTTCTTC
NA TRBJ1-1 TRBV5-6 16 NA CASDGGREEGNTEAFF TGTGCCAGCGACGGCGGGAGGGAAGAGGGTAACACTGAAGCTTTCTTT
TRBD2 TRBJ2-3 TRBV10-3 17 NA CAISPGTSGGTTDTQYF TGTGCCATCAGTCCCGGGACTAGCGGGGGGACCACAGATACGCAGTATTTT
NA TRBJ2-5 TRBV6-1 12 NA CATGGSSETQYF TGTGCCACCGGTGGCAGTTCGGAGACCCAGTACTTC
NA TRBJ2-2 TRBV30 14 NA CAWSAGPYTGELFF TGTGCCTGGAGTGCGGGACCGTACACCGGGGAGCTGTTTTTT
NA TRBJ2-7 TRBV12-2 18 NA CASRLVPHGGNPFYEQYF TGTGCAAGTCGCTTAGTACCCCATGGAGGGAACCCATTTTACGAGCAGTACTTC
NA TRBJ1-5 TRBV19 17 once CASSRGRRGYSNQPQHF TGTGCCAGTAGCCGGGGGCGAAGAGGGTATAGCAATCAGCCCCAGCATTTT
TRBD1 TRBJ2-1 TRBV28 15 NA CASRGQGMAYNEQFF TGTGCCAGCCGAGGACAGGGGATGGCCTACAATGAGCAGTTCTTC
NA TRBJ1-1 TRBV4-2 15 NA CASSQQEVGNTEAFF TGTGCCAGCAGCCAACAGGAAGTGGGGAACACTGAAGCTTTCTTT